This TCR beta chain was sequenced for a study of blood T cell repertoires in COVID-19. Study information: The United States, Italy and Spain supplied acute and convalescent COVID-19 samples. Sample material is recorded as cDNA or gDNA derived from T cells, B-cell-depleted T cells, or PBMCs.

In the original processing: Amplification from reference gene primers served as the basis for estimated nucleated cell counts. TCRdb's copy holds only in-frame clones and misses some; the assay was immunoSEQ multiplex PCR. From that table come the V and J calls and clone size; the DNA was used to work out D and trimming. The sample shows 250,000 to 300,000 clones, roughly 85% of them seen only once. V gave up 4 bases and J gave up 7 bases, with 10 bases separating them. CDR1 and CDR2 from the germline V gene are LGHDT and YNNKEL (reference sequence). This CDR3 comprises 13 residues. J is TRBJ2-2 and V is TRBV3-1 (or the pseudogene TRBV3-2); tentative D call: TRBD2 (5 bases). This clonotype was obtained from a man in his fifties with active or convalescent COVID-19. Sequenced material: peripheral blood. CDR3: CASSLLRDGELFF. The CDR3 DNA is TGTGCCAGCAGCCTATTGAGGGACGGGGAGCTGTTTTTT.